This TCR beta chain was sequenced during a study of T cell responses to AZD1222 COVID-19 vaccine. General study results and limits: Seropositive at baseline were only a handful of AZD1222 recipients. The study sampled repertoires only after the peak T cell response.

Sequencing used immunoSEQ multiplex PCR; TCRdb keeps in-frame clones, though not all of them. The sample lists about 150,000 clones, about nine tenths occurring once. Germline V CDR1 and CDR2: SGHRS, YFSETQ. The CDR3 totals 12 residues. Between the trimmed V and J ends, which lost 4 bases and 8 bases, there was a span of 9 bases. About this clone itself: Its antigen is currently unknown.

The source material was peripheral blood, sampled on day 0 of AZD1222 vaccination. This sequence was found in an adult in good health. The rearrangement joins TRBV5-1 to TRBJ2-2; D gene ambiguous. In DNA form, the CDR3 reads TGCGCCAGCAGCGACCCTGGAGGGGAGCTGTTTTTT. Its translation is CASSDPGGELFF.